The next 28 T cell receptor beta chains were all read from a single sample in a study of T cell repertoires in cytomegalovirus infection (dated by TCRdb to about 2019). The sample's treatment or condition label is to be understood as: in vitro stimulation with specific CMV peptide epitopes to enrich CMV-specific T cells. Antigens of these TCRs are unknown. Sequencing relied on an Illumina HiSeq 1500. The public reads were run again by TCRdb, first through fastp at Q25 and then through MiXCR, and only productive beta chains were kept. For every CDR3 protein sequence, its rows merge into one entry that carries the most common genes and DNA. The table for this sample lists approximately 990,000 distinct CDR3 sequences; 31% of them were counted only once. The ten largest clones add up to about an eighth of the sample. The sequenced sample was cultured CD8+ T cells from PBMCs, obtained from culture after CMV antigen stimulation. The origin of the receptors is a human donor in good health (CMV status not recorded). Some clones in this sample may be carry-over from other donors' samples.

This clonotype was seen a few times. The chain employs TRBV6-2 or TRBV6-3 and TRBJ2-1; 9 bases are shared with TRBD1. This CDR3 contains 16 residues. Germline CDR1 and CDR2: MNHEY and SVGEGT. The V gene end was trimmed by 6 bases and the J gene end by 8 bases; junction bases not matched to a gene: 14. The CDR3 nucleotides are TGTGCCAGCAGACCTTTTACAGGGGGCGAGAGGCATGAGCAGTTCTTC. Translating it yields CASRPFTGGERHEQFF.

This clonotype was detected only a few times. This chain uses TRBV7-9 with TRBJ2-3; TRBD1 matches 9 bases. Trimming removed 3 bases from V and 4 bases from J; junction bases left unmatched: 14. Germline assignment: CDR1 SEHNR and CDR2 FQNEAQ (reference sequence). The CDR3 has 18 residues. Here the CDR3 reads CASSFRDRVMGAADTQYF. As DNA, the CDR3 is TGTGCCAGCAGCTTCCGGGACAGGGTCATGGGGGCAGCAGATACGCAGTATTTT.

J is TRBJ2-3 and V is TRBV7-6, with TRBD2 identical over 7 bases. The V gene end was trimmed by 1 base and the J gene end by 5 bases; junction bases not matched to a gene: 3. The CDR3 totals 14 residues. Germline loops: CDR1 SGHVS, CDR2 FNYEAQ. CDR3: CASSLGGGEDTQYF. CDR3 bases: TGTGCCAGCAGCTTAGGCGGGGGAGAAGATACGCAGTATTTT.

This clonotype was seen ten or more times. The J gene is TRBJ2-7, the V gene TRBV5-5; no clear D. This CDR3 spans 15 amino acids. V shed 0 bases and J shed 0 bases, with 10 bases lying between them. Germline CDR1 is SGHKS and CDR2 is YYEKEE (reference sequence). The CDR3 coding sequence is TGTGCCAGCAGCTTGGCCGTCGGTGGCTCCTACGAGCAGTACTTC. Translation: CASSLAVGGSYEQYF.

This clonotype was counted a few times. This sequence joins TRBV7-9 and TRBJ1-4; TRBD1 matches 8 bases. The germline V gene has CDR1 SEHNR and CDR2 FQNEAQ (reference sequence). The V gene end was trimmed by 6 bases and the J gene end by 0 bases; junction bases not matched to a gene: 21. CDR3 size: 21 residues. CDR3 in DNA: TGTGCCAGCAGTATATTGTCCCCCGGACAGGGCTTTTTCACAACTAATGAAAAACTGTTTTTT. It is translated as CASSILSPGQGFFTTNEKLFF.

The rearrangement uses TRBV19 and TRBJ1-5, with 9 bases fitting TRBD1. This CDR3 has 13 residues. V lost 6 bases to trimming and J lost 7 bases; unmatched junction nucleotides: 4. Per the germline V gene, CDR1 is LNHDA and CDR2 is SQIVND (reference sequence). The chain's CDR3 is CASRGQGGQPQHF. DNA of the CDR3: TGTGCCAGTAGGGGACAGGGCGGGCAGCCCCAGCATTTT.

In this sample, this clonotype turned up a few times. This sequence joins TRBV7-6 and TRBJ1-2; 7 nucleotides match TRBD1. CDR3 length: 14 residues. Germline assignment: CDR1 SGHVS and CDR2 FNYEAQ. V lost 2 bases, J lost 8 bases, and 8 bases stayed unmatched. The CDR3 bases are TGTGCCAGCAGCTTAAGACAGGGAGGCATCGGCTACACCTTC. It codes for CASSLRQGGIGYTF.

This chain links TRBV24-1 with TRBJ2-1, with TRBD1 matching over 7 bases. Germline assignment: CDR1 KGHDR and CDR2 SFDVKD. The CDR3 is made up of 16 amino acids. The ends lost 3 bases at V and 4 bases at J; junction bases unmatched: 8. This chain's CDR3 is CATSDPWQGQYNEQFF. In nucleotides, the CDR3 is TGTGCCACCAGTGATCCTTGGCAGGGACAGTACAATGAGCAGTTCTTC.

V usage is TRBV12-5 and J usage is TRBJ2-5; D is undetermined. The CDR3 sequence is 17 residues long. The germline V gene encodes CDR1 LGHNT and CDR2 FRNRAP. The V gene lost 0 bases and the J gene lost 6 bases, with 20 bases spanning the gap. The CDR3 nucleotides are TGTGCTAGTGGTTTGGTACCTTTTAGCCCGGGCAGTAAGACCCAGTACTTC. Translation: CASGLVPFSPGSKTQYF.

The V gene is TRBV27, the J gene TRBJ1-1; D remains unclear. CDR1 is MNHEY, CDR2 SMNVEV, per germline (reference sequence). The CDR3 sequence is 13 residues long. The ends were cut back, 4 bases at V and 6 bases at J, with 12 bases in the middle. The CDR3 region is CASSSRGWPEAFF. The CDR3 DNA reads as TGTGCCAGCAGTTCCCGAGGTTGGCCTGAAGCTTTCTTT.

The chain has TRBV27 and TRBJ2-3; D possibly corresponds to TRBD1 (7 bases). The CDR3 covers 15 residues. Germline loops: CDR1 MNHEY, CDR2 SMNVEV (reference sequence). V dropped 6 bases and J dropped 5 bases, with 18 bases sitting between them. CDR3 region: CASSRGTVLGDTQYF. The CDR3 nucleotides are TGTGCCAGCAGCCGCGGGACAGTCTTGGGAGATACGCAGTATTTT.

This clonotype was counted only a few times. The V gene is TRBV12-3 or TRBV12-4, the J gene TRBJ1-2, with D unclear. The germline V and J ends were trimmed by 2 bases and 1 base, with 11 bases remaining between them. The CDR3 has 15 amino acids. Here the CDR3 reads CASSLIGSINYGYTF. The CDR3 coding sequence is TGTGCCAGCAGTTTAATCGGGTCAATTAACTATGGCTACACCTTC.

The V and J genes are TRBV12-3 or TRBV12-4 and TRBJ2-7; a possible D gene is TRBD1 (5 bases). This CDR3 is 13 amino acids long. Trimming took 5 bases from V and 9 from J, leaving 17 bases between them. CDR3 in DNA: TGTGCCAGCAGTCTTGAATACAGGTCGGTGCAGTACTTC. Protein: CASSLEYRSVQYF.

A few counts support this clonotype. The chain combines TRBV7-9 with TRBJ1-3; D might be TRBD1 (5 bases). Trimming took off 4 bases at V and 0 bases at J, with 13 bases between the two ends. The CDR3 covers 16 residues. The germline V gene has CDR1 SEHNR and CDR2 FQNEAQ (reference sequence). The CDR3 DNA reads TGTGCCAGCAGCTCTGGCGACAGCTACTCTGGAAACACCATATATTTT. Translating gives CASSSGDSYSGNTIYF.

This chain links TRBV29-1 with TRBJ2-4, with 7 bases aligning to TRBD2. J gave up 0 bases and V 3 bases, and 5 bases lay outside the gene matches. Germline loops: CDR1 SQVTM, CDR2 ANQGSEA. CDR3 length: 15 amino acids. The CDR3 DNA reads as TGCAGCGTTGAGGAGGGCGGGAGAGCCAAAAACATTCAGTACTTC. Encoded protein: CSVEEGGRAKNIQYF.

As regards this clonotype: This may stem from a read error, because a much larger clone lies one nucleotide away. Here the CDR3 omits its conserved ending phenylalanine or tryptophan, so a read error is the likely source. The rearrangement uses TRBV7-2 and TRBJ2-5; TRBD2 aligns across 13 bases. The length of the CDR3 is 21 residues. Trimming cost V 5 bases and J 4 bases; bases outside gene matches: 22. The germline V gene has CDR1 SGHTA and CDR2 FQGNSA. CDR3 in amino acids: CASSHSSGWVTSGGAGETQYL. DNA of the CDR3: TGTGCCAGCAGCCACTCAAGTGGGTGGGTTACTAGCGGGGGGGCCGGAGAGACCCAGTACTTA.

This clonotype appeared many times. The CDR3 reads CASSLELAPTDTQYF. The CDR3 nucleotides are TGTGCCAGCAGCTTAGAGCTAGCGCCGACAGATACGCAGTATTTT. This chain joins TRBV7-2 and TRBJ2-3; a weak D match, TRBD2 (6 bases). The ends were cut back, 1 base at V and 3 bases at J, with 11 bases in the middle. Germline V gives CDR1 SGHTA, CDR2 FQGNSA. The CDR3 has 15 amino acids.

This clonotype was counted only a few times. The rearrangement uses TRBV10-3 and TRBJ2-1; 15 bases map to TRBD2. This CDR3 is built from 18 residues. V was pared by 4 bases and J by 2 bases, with 6 bases of the junction left unmatched. CDR1 and CDR2 (germline): ENHRY, SYGVKD. This CDR3 is CAISATGTSGGPYNEQFF. Here the CDR3 DNA reads TGTGCCATCAGTGCAACCGGGACTAGCGGGGGGCCCTACAATGAGCAGTTCTTC.

In its sample, this clonotype was seen a few times. The chain couples TRBV27 to TRBJ2-2, with 9 bases aligning to TRBD1. J was trimmed by 7 bases and V by 8 bases; bases with no gene match: 5. The V gene's germline CDR1 is MNHEY and CDR2 SMNVEV (reference sequence). The CDR3 contains 13 residues. DNA for the CDR3: TGTGCCAGCGGAACAGGGGGCCACGGGGAGCTGTTTTTT. Translating gives CASGTGGHGELFF.

This clonotype was counted between two and nine times. The rearrangement links TRBV27 to TRBJ2-3, with 9 bases lining up with TRBD1. The CDR3 consists of 16 residues. The germline gives CDR1 MNHEY, CDR2 SMNVEV (reference sequence). The trim removed 4 bases at V and 2 bases at J, leaving 7 bases unmatched. The CDR3 reads CASSSRQGVDTDTQYF. Written as DNA, the CDR3 is TGTGCCAGCAGTTCCAGACAGGGGGTGGACACAGATACGCAGTATTTT.

This clonotype was picked up a small number of times. The chain uses TRBV19 and TRBJ2-7; a weak D match, TRBD1 (5 bases). The CDR3 runs 15 residues. V lost 6 bases and J lost 2, with 17 bases in between. Germline V gives CDR1 LNHDA, CDR2 SQIVND (reference sequence). The CDR3 region has the DNA TGTGCCAGTAGCCAGAAGGGGCTTGGTGCCTACGAGCAGTACTTC. It encodes CASSQKGLGAYEQYF.

This clonotype was seen once. The chain joins TRBV9 to TRBJ2-1; D may be TRBD1 or TRBD2 (7 bases each). Germline V gene sequence: CDR1 SGDLS, CDR2 YYNGEE. The CDR3 is made up of 15 amino acids. V lost 0 bases to trimming and J lost 5 bases, with 12 bases between them. The CDR3 protein is CASSVDRGLNNEQFF. DNA for the CDR3: TGTGCCAGCAGCGTAGACAGGGGACTAAACAATGAGCAGTTCTTC.

The rearrangement uses TRBV9 and TRBJ1-1; D not resolved. V shed 4 bases and J shed 4 bases, with 14 bases lying between them. Germline V CDR1 and CDR2: SGDLS, YYNGEE. The CDR3 is 14 amino acids. The CDR3 sequence: CASSYRPAGTEAFF. CDR3 sequence (DNA): TGTGCCAGCAGCTATCGACCGGCGGGCACTGAAGCTTTCTTT.

In its sample, this clonotype was seen many times. The chain is built from TRBV7-2 and TRBJ1-5, with 10 bases lining up with TRBD1. The CDR3 has 16 amino acids. CDR1 is SGHTA and CDR2 is FQGNSA in the germline V gene. V gave up 0 bases and J gave up 1 base; unmatched junction bases: 0. This chain's CDR3 is CASSLAGQGSNQPQHF. The CDR3 bases are TGTGCCAGCAGCTTAGCGGGACAGGGGAGCAATCAGCCCCAGCATTTT.

V gene TRBV4-3 combines with J gene TRBJ2-3; 8 positions match TRBD2. V lost 4 bases and J lost 1; bases outside the gene matches: 10. This CDR3 region has 17 residues. CDR1 is LGHNA and CDR2 is YSLEER in the germline V gene. The CDR3 region has the DNA TGCGCCAGCAGCCCGTTCTGGACTAGCTCCCGCACAGATACGCAGTATTTT. The encoded protein is CASSPFWTSSRTDTQYF.

This clonotype was observed a handful of times. J is TRBJ1-4 and V is TRBV28, with D perhaps TRBD1 (6 bases). The V end lost 7 bases, the J end lost 0 bases, and 21 bases lay between the germline ends. Germline V gives CDR1 MDHEN, CDR2 SYDVKM. This CDR3 comprises 18 residues. CDR3 protein: CASTRFWDTYATNEKLFF. The CDR3 bases are TGTGCCAGCACCCGGTTTTGGGACACCTATGCAACTAATGAAAAACTGTTTTTT.

There are a few counts of this clonotype. J is TRBJ2-7 and V is TRBV12-3 or TRBV12-4, with D possibly TRBD2 on 6 matching bases. This CDR3 spans 13 amino acids. CDR3 sequence: CASSLGGFGEQYV. Written as DNA, the CDR3 is TGTGCCAGCAGCTTAGGAGGGTTTGGCGAGCAGTACGTC.

There are a few counts of this clonotype. The chain carries TRBV7-4 and TRBJ1-2, with no clear D. V was clipped by 5 bases and J by 0 bases, with 16 bases between them. This CDR3 is 16 amino acids long. The germline gives CDR1 SGHVT, CDR2 SQSDAQ. This CDR3 reads CASSPLGSEANYGYTF. In nucleotides, the CDR3 is TGTGCCAGCAGCCCCCTGGGATCAGAAGCTAACTATGGCTACACCTTC.